The present T cell receptor (beta chain) was sequenced within a study of shared clonotypes between healthy human individuals (dated by TCRdb to the early 2020s). Background on the whole study: A couple of women and a few men aged 18 to 49 years were included in the cohort. Between about 0.9 and 9 billion PBMCs per donor were obtained by leukapheresis. To increase sequencing depth and limit assay-specific biases, different laboratories used diverse techniques to prepare libraries and sequence TCR repertoires. For each donor, three plates each were used for CD4 naive and CD4 memory, two plates were used for CD8 naive, and one plate was used for CD8 memory. Blood TCR repertoires of a handful of healthy adults were deeply sequenced to estimate repertoire size and the extent of clonotype sharing between individuals. What the research found in general, with its limitations: Incomplete sequencing was indicated by rarefaction of sorted-subset datasets, despite the large sequencing depth. The small number of donors limited the genetic and exposure-history diversity represented. When a few donors were compared, the shared fraction of clonotypes was roughly 5% for naive CD4, roughly 3.4% for naive CD8, roughly 2.5% for memory CD4, and 0.3% to 0.5% for memory CD8. Pairwise subsampling led to the expectation that sequencing depth would affect the degree of clonotype sharing among donors. Compared with non-shared clonotypes, clonotypes shared by all four sorted-subset donors had higher generation probabilities. Only blood was sampled, and tissue TCR repertoires likely differ from those in blood. Larger estimated clonotype richness was generally found for naive subsets than for memory subsets.

Using the deep immunoSEQ assay, multiplex PCR amplified TCR CDR3 regions from genomic DNA. Extracted genomic DNA from each cell subset was spread evenly across all wells of several immunoSEQ 96-well plates, with each plate serving as a replicate. For sorted subsets, around 200 ng genomic DNA, equal to tens of thousands of T cell genomes, was loaded into each replicate PCR. The purified libraries were quantified using a Qubit 3.0 fluorometer, sized with a Bioanalyzer 2100, and then quantified again using the KAPA Library Quantification kit. Each immunoSEQ 96-well plate was sequenced on its own single-read 150-cycle Illumina NextSeq 550 flow cell. The study's own analysis went as follows. Because the immunoSEQ output included only junctional sequences and no quality scores, the filtering could not be the same as the filtering used for full-length reads. To assign V/J genes and CDR3, sequences were annotated using PyIR, a Python wrapper for IgBLAST v1.9, with IMGT germline references. Reads were filtered out if the reads had weak V/J assignments (E-value above 1e-6), no CDR3, stop codons, out-of-frame junctions, or ambiguous translated residues. V3J clonotypes were defined as sequences sharing an identical inferred V gene, J gene, and CDR3 amino acid sequence. To compute the percentage overlap between repertoires, the number of shared unique clonotypes was divided by the size of the smaller repertoire. Richness of each repertoire was evaluated using RTK rarefaction, the Chao1 estimator, and Recon v2.1 estimates of unobserved clonotypes. Generation probabilities for all TCRbeta clonotypes obtained by the gDNA method from a handful of donors were computed using OLGA. TCRdb carries this immuneACCESS record with in-frame sequences only. Its versions omit some clonotypes, under half of them owing to an unresolved V gene in the studies checked, with the rest unexplained. V, J and clone size are those of that table, while D and trimming were read from the DNA. The sample includes about 980,000 clones, with over 75% observed a single time. In total, the top ten clones hold approximately 1.5% of the sample.

In the case of this clone: What this receptor recognizes is not known. Base quality data are lacking; no much larger clone is found one base away.

The donors were healthy, HIV-negative adults with no recently reported acute infections or vaccinations. All donors were Caucasian adults living in Nashville, Tennessee, USA. CD4+ T cells were enriched by magnetic negative selection; naive cells were then positively selected on CD45RA, and the negative fraction formed the memory subset. Blood was collected by leukapheresis, and PBMCs were isolated by Ficoll-Histopaque density gradient centrifugation and then cryopreserved in liquid nitrogen vapor phase. Purity and quantity of every magnetically sorted T cell population were checked by analytical flow cytometry. Each sorted fraction had its genomic DNA isolated and then quantified by UV absorbance on a Nanodrop 2000c. Trimming removed 4 bases from V and 7 bases from J; the gene matches leave 9 bases unexplained. From the cysteine through the phenylalanine, the CDR3 covers 14 amino acids. The retained sequence is limited to the CDR3, 42 bases, with the frame set at the first base. CDR1 and CDR2 are drawn from the germline V gene: SGHTA, FQGNSA.

This receptor was taken from a young man in good health. The rearranged chain carries TRBV7-2 and TRBJ1-2; TRBD1 agrees with 7 junctional bases. Sequencing was carried out using memory CD4+ T cells sorted from blood. The cell subset or site label on this specimen signifies: CD45RA-negative fraction. The CDR3 has the sequence CASSYRQGLGGYTF. The nucleotide sequence reads as follows: TGTGCCAGCAGCTACCGACAGGGCCTCGGTGGCTACACCTTC.